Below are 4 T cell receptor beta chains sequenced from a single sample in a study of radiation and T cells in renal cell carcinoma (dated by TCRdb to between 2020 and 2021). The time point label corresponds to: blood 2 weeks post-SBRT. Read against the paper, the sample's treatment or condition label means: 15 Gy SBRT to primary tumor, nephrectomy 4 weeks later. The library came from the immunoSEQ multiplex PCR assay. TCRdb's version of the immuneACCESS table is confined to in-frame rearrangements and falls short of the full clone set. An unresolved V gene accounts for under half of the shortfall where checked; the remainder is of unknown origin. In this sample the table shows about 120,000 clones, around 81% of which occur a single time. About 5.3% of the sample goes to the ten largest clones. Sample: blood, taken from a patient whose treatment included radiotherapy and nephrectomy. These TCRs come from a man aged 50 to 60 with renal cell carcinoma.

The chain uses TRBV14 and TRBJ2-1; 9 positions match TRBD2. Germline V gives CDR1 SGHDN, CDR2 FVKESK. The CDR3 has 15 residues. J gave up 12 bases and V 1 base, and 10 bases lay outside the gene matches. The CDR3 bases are TGTGCCAGCAGCCAAGTTAGCGGGGGACGAATGACGCAGTTCTTC. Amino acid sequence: CASSQVSGGRMTQFF.

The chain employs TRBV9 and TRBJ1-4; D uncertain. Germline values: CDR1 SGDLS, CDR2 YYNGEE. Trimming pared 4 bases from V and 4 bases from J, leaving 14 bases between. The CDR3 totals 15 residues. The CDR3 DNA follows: TGTGCCAGCAGCCTAGGACGGATGATTAATGAAAAACTGTTTTTT. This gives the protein CASSLGRMINEKLFF.

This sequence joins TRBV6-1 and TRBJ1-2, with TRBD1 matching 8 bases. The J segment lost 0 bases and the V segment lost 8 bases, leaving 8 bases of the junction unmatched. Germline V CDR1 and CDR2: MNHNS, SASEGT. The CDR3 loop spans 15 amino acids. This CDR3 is CASCVQGASNYGYTF. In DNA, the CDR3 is TGTGCCAGCTGTGTCCAGGGGGCGTCTAACTATGGCTACACCTTC.

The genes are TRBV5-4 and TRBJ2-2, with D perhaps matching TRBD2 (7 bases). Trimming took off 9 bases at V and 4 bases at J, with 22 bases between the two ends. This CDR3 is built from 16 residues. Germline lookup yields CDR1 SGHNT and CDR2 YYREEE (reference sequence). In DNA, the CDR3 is TGTGCCACCCGGACGGGGGGCGCGTTTTCCACCGGGGAGCTGTTTTTT. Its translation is CATRTGGAFSTGELFF.